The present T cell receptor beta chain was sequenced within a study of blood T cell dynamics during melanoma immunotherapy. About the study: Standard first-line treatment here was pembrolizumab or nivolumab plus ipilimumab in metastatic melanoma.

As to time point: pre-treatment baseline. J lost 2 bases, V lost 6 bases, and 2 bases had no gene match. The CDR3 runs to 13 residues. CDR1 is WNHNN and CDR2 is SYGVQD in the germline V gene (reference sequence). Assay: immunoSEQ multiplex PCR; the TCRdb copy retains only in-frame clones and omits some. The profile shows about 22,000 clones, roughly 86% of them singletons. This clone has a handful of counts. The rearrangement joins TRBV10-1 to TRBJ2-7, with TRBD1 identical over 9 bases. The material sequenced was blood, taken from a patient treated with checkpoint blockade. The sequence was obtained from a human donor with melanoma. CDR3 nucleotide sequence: TGCGCCAGCAGCGGGACAGGGACCTACGAGCAGTACTTC. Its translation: CASSGTGTYEQYF.